This T cell receptor beta chain was captured by sequencing in a study of CD8 T cells in Susac syndrome. Trimming removed 3 bases at V and 1 base at J, with 7 bases between. The CDR3 contains 13 residues. A few counts support this clonotype. cDNA came from about 0.51 to 1 ug RNA primed by random hexamers. One entry per CDR3 protein, called by TCRdb with MiXCR from the immunoSEQ multiplex PCR reads. The table lists some 140,000 distinct CDR3 sequences, around 75% of them singletons, with more than 0.5% in the top ten. The sequenced sample consisted of CD8+ T cells from PBMCs. This sequence was found in a human donor with multiple sclerosis. The genes are TRBV12-3 or TRBV12-4 and TRBJ2-7; D call uncertain. The CDR3 here is CASSFGPSYEQYF. The CDR3 nucleotides read TGTGCCAGCAGTTTTGGCCCTTCCTACGAGCAGTACTTC.